This T cell receptor (beta chain) is drawn from a study of blood T cell repertoires in COVID-19. The wider study: T cells, B-cell-depleted T cells, or PBMCs provided the cDNA or gDNA that served as material.

Per the original methods: From reference gene primer amplification, estimates of nucleated cell counts were derived. Repertoires were generated with immunoSEQ multiplex PCR, while TCRdb's copy carries only in-frame clones and drops some. V, J and clone size were drawn from that table, and D and trimming were deduced from the DNA. The table has fewer than 350,000 clones, about 85% seen once. The count of this clone is one. The CDR3 runs 15 residues. In germline, CDR1 is SGHVS, CDR2 FQNEAQ. V gave up 5 bases and J gave up 4 bases; unmatched junction bases: 5. The V call is TRBV7-8, the J call TRBJ1-3, with 10 bases matching TRBD1. The specimen was PBMCs or T cells enriched from blood (not recorded which). This receptor was obtained from a woman aged 25 to 39 who had been exposed to COVID-19. The chain's CDR3 is CASSLWTGGGNTIYF. The CDR3 DNA follows: TGTGCCAGCAGCCTCTGGACAGGGGGAGGAAACACCATATATTTT.